The clone carrying this T cell receptor (beta chain) is a singleton in its sample. Assay used: immunoSEQ multiplex PCR; TCRdb lists only in-frame clones, some missing. This sample has some 100,000 clones; 82% occur once, and the top ten carry 6.3%. The data belong to a study of PD-1 blockade in mismatch repair-deficient tumors. TCR sequencing covered three patients who responded to pembrolizumab. There are 15 residues in the CDR3. The germline V gene encodes CDR1 GTSNPN and CDR2 SVGIG (reference sequence). After removal of 3 bases from V and 3 bases from J, the junction contained 9 bases not matched to a gene.

The source was peripheral blood, collected about 33 weeks after starting pembrolizumab. This receptor was taken from an adult with mismatch repair-deficient cancer. This chain links TRBV30 with TRBJ1-1, with 8 nucleotides matching TRBD1. The CDR3 loop is CAWRDPDRAYTEAFF. CDR3 nucleotide sequence: TGTGCCTGGAGAGACCCGGACAGGGCTTACACTGAAGCTTTCTTT.